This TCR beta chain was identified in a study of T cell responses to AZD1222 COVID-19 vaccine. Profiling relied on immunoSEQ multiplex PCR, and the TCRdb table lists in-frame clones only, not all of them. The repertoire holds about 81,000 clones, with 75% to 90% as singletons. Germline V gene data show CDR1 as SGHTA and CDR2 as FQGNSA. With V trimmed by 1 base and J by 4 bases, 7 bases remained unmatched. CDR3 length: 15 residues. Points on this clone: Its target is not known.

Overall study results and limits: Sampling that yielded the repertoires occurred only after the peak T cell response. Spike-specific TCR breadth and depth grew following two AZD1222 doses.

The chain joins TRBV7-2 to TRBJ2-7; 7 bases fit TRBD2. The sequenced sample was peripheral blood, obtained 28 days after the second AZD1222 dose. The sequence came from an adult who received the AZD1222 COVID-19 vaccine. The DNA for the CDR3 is TGTGCCAGCAGCTTAGGGGCTAGCGGAGATTACGAGCAGTACTTC. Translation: CASSLGASGDYEQYF.